This is a list of T cell receptor beta chains from one sample in a study of blood T cell repertoires in COVID-19. Clones were read by immunoSEQ multiplex PCR, and TCRdb kept only the in-frame ones, dropping some. The sample records some 110,000 clones, around 80% being singletons. The material sequenced was peripheral blood. These receptors all come from a woman aged 65 to 85 with acute or convalescent COVID-19. Both conserved end residues are part of each CDR3. The order of the fields is J gene, D gene, clone size, V gene, CDR3 protein, CDR3 DNA. The D gene is left open where the match is weak. The size of a clone is reported for some rows only, either as once, few or many, or as a class for expanded clones.

j_call: TRBJ1-3
d_call: TRBD1
clone_size: -
v_call: TRBV19
cdr3_aa: CASSIQGDGNTIYF
cdr3_nt: TGTGCCAGTAGTATACAGGGGGATGGAAACACCATATATTTT

j_call: TRBJ2-3
d_call: -
clone_size: -
v_call: TRBV18
cdr3_aa: CASSPQQGSLDTQYF
cdr3_nt: TGTGCCAGCTCACCCCAACAAGGGAGTTTAGATACGCAGTATTTT

j_call: TRBJ1-5
d_call: -
clone_size: -
v_call: TRBV18
cdr3_aa: CASRQGNSNQPQHF
cdr3_nt: TGTGCCAGTCGGCAGGGTAATAGCAATCAGCCCCAGCATTTT

j_call: TRBJ2-7
d_call: -
clone_size: -
v_call: TRBV12-3/TRBV12-4
cdr3_aa: CASSLGNLAEQYF
cdr3_nt: TGTGCCAGCAGTTTAGGGAACCTAGCGGAGCAGTACTTC

j_call: TRBJ2-7
d_call: TRBD2
clone_size: -
v_call: TRBV23-1
cdr3_aa: CASSQVGEGNGREQYF
cdr3_nt: TGCGCCAGCAGTCAAGTGGGGGAGGGGAACGGTCGGGAGCAGTACTTC

j_call: TRBJ2-1
d_call: -
clone_size: few
v_call: TRBV15
cdr3_aa: CATSRKVGANNEQFF
cdr3_nt: TGTGCCACCAGCAGGAAGGTGGGGGCTAACAATGAGCAGTTCTTC

j_call: TRBJ2-1
d_call: -
clone_size: -
v_call: TRBV29-1
cdr3_aa: CSVEDPVRNNEQFF
cdr3_nt: TGCAGCGTTGAAGATCCAGTCAGAAACAATGAGCAGTTCTTC

j_call: TRBJ2-7
d_call: -
clone_size: few
v_call: TRBV9
cdr3_aa: CASSVAEAGTYEQYF
cdr3_nt: TGTGCCAGCAGCGTAGCGGAGGCGGGCACCTACGAGCAGTACTTC

j_call: TRBJ1-5
d_call: TRBD1
clone_size: -
v_call: TRBV2
cdr3_aa: CASSLDRGHQPQHF
cdr3_nt: TGTGCCAGCAGCCTGGACAGGGGGCATCAGCCCCAGCATTTT

j_call: TRBJ1-2
d_call: TRBD1
clone_size: -
v_call: TRBV28
cdr3_aa: CASSFPYGTGQYGYTF
cdr3_nt: TGTGCCAGCAGTTTCCCTTACGGGACAGGGCAATATGGCTACACCTTC

j_call: TRBJ2-7
d_call: -
clone_size: -
v_call: TRBV29-1
cdr3_aa: CSAEWTELGQYF
cdr3_nt: TGCAGCGCCGAATGGACAGAGCTTGGGCAGTACTTC

j_call: TRBJ2-2
d_call: -
clone_size: -
v_call: TRBV10-3
cdr3_aa: CAIRAGHGIGDVGTGELFF
cdr3_nt: TGTGCCATCAGAGCGGGACACGGGATCGGAGACGTCGGCACCGGGGAGCTGTTTTTT

j_call: TRBJ2-3
d_call: TRBD1
clone_size: -
v_call: TRBV2
cdr3_aa: CASSGDRVPDTQYF
cdr3_nt: TGTGCCAGCAGTGGGGACAGGGTCCCAGATACGCAGTATTTT

j_call: TRBJ2-1
d_call: -
clone_size: few
v_call: TRBV6-6
cdr3_aa: CASNSRGGGPGNEQFF
cdr3_nt: TGTGCCAGCAACTCTCGAGGGGGAGGGCCGGGAAATGAGCAGTTCTTC

j_call: TRBJ2-7
d_call: -
clone_size: -
v_call: TRBV7-6
cdr3_aa: CASSLSLRGFHEQYF
cdr3_nt: TGTGCCAGCAGCTTATCTTTGAGGGGGTTCCACGAGCAGTACTTC

j_call: TRBJ1-4
d_call: -
clone_size: few
v_call: TRBV15
cdr3_aa: CATSSRGGDEKLFF
cdr3_nt: TGTGCCACCAGCAGTAGGGGAGGAGATGAAAAACTGTTTTTT

j_call: TRBJ2-1
d_call: TRBD2
clone_size: -
v_call: TRBV6-1
cdr3_aa: CASSDSAGGWEFF
cdr3_nt: TGTGCCAGCAGTGATTCTGCCGGGGGGTGGGAGTTCTTC

j_call: TRBJ2-3
d_call: -
clone_size: -
v_call: TRBV9
cdr3_aa: CASSVAPTSTDTQYF
cdr3_nt: TGTGCCAGCAGCGTAGCTCCGACTAGCACAGATACGCAGTATTTT

j_call: TRBJ2-7
d_call: -
clone_size: -
v_call: TRBV11-2
cdr3_aa: CASSLSLAGEQYF
cdr3_nt: TGTGCCAGCAGCTTATCCCTCGCGGGCGAGCAGTACTTC

j_call: TRBJ2-1
d_call: TRBD2
clone_size: -
v_call: TRBV19
cdr3_aa: CATLRTPTSGIEQFF
cdr3_nt: TGTGCCACCCTACGCACCCCGACTAGCGGGATAGAGCAGTTCTTC

j_call: TRBJ1-2
d_call: TRBD1
clone_size: -
v_call: TRBV2
cdr3_aa: CASSDQGAWYGYTF
cdr3_nt: TGTGCCAGCAGTGACCAGGGGGCTTGGTATGGCTACACCTTC

j_call: TRBJ1-5
d_call: -
clone_size: -
v_call: TRBV6-6
cdr3_aa: CASSTRGNQPQHF
cdr3_nt: TGTGCCAGCAGTACTAGGGGCAATCAGCCCCAGCATTTT

j_call: TRBJ1-6
d_call: -
clone_size: -
v_call: TRBV6-1
cdr3_aa: CASSQVSTAYNSPLHF
cdr3_nt: TGTGCCAGCAGTCAAGTCAGTACAGCCTATAATTCACCCCTCCACTTT

j_call: TRBJ1-2
d_call: TRBD1
clone_size: -
v_call: TRBV5-6
cdr3_aa: CASSPQGSYGYTF
cdr3_nt: TGTGCCAGCAGCCCACAGGGGTCCTATGGCTACACCTTC

j_call: TRBJ2-1
d_call: TRBD2
clone_size: -
v_call: TRBV7-3
cdr3_aa: CASSVGLAGRNEQFF
cdr3_nt: TGTGCCAGCAGCGTAGGACTAGCGGGAAGGAATGAGCAGTTCTTC

j_call: TRBJ1-1
d_call: TRBD1
clone_size: -
v_call: TRBV5-1
cdr3_aa: CASSTPGQGYTEAFF
cdr3_nt: TGCGCCAGCAGCACCCCCGGACAGGGGTACACTGAAGCTTTCTTT

j_call: TRBJ2-1
d_call: TRBD1
clone_size: -
v_call: TRBV5-1
cdr3_aa: CASSIRQGAYNEQFF
cdr3_nt: TGCGCCAGCAGCATCCGACAGGGGGCCTACAATGAGCAGTTCTTC

j_call: TRBJ2-1
d_call: TRBD2
clone_size: -
v_call: TRBV7-2
cdr3_aa: CASSPQRLAGANEQFF
cdr3_nt: TGTGCCAGCAGCCCGCAAAGACTAGCGGGAGCCAATGAGCAGTTCTTC

j_call: TRBJ2-4
d_call: TRBD1
clone_size: -
v_call: TRBV15
cdr3_aa: CATSRRSGTGANLQYF
cdr3_nt: TGTGCCACCAGCCGTCGATCCGGGACAGGGGCCAACCTCCAGTACTTC

j_call: TRBJ1-1
d_call: -
clone_size: -
v_call: TRBV5-5
cdr3_aa: CASSLAGDTEAFF
cdr3_nt: TGTGCCAGCAGCTTGGCGGGGGACACTGAAGCTTTCTTT

j_call: TRBJ1-1
d_call: -
clone_size: -
v_call: TRBV18
cdr3_aa: CASSRDWGGTEAFF
cdr3_nt: TGTGCCAGCTCACGGGACTGGGGTGGCACTGAAGCTTTCTTT

j_call: TRBJ2-5
d_call: -
clone_size: -
v_call: TRBV19
cdr3_aa: CASSNTRRGPQETQYF
cdr3_nt: TGTGCCAGTAGTAACACTAGGCGAGGCCCTCAAGAGACCCAGTACTTC

j_call: TRBJ2-7
d_call: TRBD1
clone_size: -
v_call: TRBV10-1
cdr3_aa: CASRELDRGFEQYF
cdr3_nt: TGCGCCAGCAGGGAACTTGACAGGGGTTTCGAGCAGTACTTC

j_call: TRBJ2-1
d_call: TRBD2
clone_size: -
v_call: TRBV15
cdr3_aa: CATSSLGTSSREQFF
cdr3_nt: TGTGCCACCAGCAGTCTCGGGACTAGCTCACGTGAGCAGTTCTTC

j_call: TRBJ2-3
d_call: TRBD1
clone_size: -
v_call: TRBV6-6
cdr3_aa: CASSYHGTGQDTQYF
cdr3_nt: TGTGCCAGCAGTTACCACGGGACAGGGCAAGATACGCAGTATTTT

j_call: TRBJ1-5
d_call: -
clone_size: -
v_call: TRBV15
cdr3_aa: CATSRAGGNQPQHF
cdr3_nt: TGTGCCACCAGCAGAGCGGGGGGCAATCAGCCCCAGCATTTT

j_call: TRBJ1-3
d_call: -
clone_size: -
v_call: TRBV5-5
cdr3_aa: CASSLSSGNTIYF
cdr3_nt: TGTGCCAGCAGCCTGAGTTCTGGAAACACCATATATTTT

j_call: TRBJ2-3
d_call: TRBD2
clone_size: -
v_call: TRBV10-1
cdr3_aa: CASSEGSGGPDTQYF
cdr3_nt: TGCGCCAGCAGTGAGGGCAGCGGGGGGCCAGACACGCAGTATTTT